This T cell receptor (beta chain) was identified during a study of T cells in Graves' hyperthyroidism and ophthalmopathy. Study results and caveats: In validation, the model predicted ophthalmopathy. These predictions came a median roughly 6 months before onset.

At least ten counts were recorded for this clonotype. Its antigen is undetermined. The V gene lost 3 bases and the J gene lost 2 bases, with 9 bases spanning the gap. Looked up from germline, CDR1 is SGHDT and CDR2 is YYEEEE. CDR3 size: 13 residues. RNA transcripts provided the source from which TCR beta CDR3 regions were amplified. The HTBI set primed first-round TCR CDR3 RT-PCR. TCRdb ran MiXCR on the multiplex PCR reads and lists one entry per CDR3 protein. The sample yields roughly 300,000 distinct CDR3 sequences, 25% seen once. The sequence came from a man aged 40-55 years with Graves' hyperthyroidism that later progressed to Graves' ophthalmopathy. Material for sequencing was blood. The chain uses TRBV5-6 and TRBJ2-7, with D perhaps matching TRBD1 (6 bases). As DNA, the CDR3 is TGTGCCAGCAGCTCGACAGGAGCCTACGAGCAGTACTTC. Translated, it gives CASSSTGAYEQYF.